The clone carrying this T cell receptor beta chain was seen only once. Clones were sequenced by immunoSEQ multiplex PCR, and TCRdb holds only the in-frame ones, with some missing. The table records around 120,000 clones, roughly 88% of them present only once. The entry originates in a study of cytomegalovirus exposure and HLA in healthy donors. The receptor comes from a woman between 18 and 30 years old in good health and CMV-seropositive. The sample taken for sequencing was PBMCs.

Here the CDR3 DNA reads TGTGCCTGGAGTCGACCCGCGGGTTGGCAGAACACCGGGGAGCTGTTTTTT. Amino acid sequence: CAWSRPAGWQNTGELFF. V usage is TRBV30 and J usage is TRBJ2-2, with D possibly being TRBD2 (5 bases). From germline, CDR1 is GTSNPN and CDR2 SVGIG (reference sequence). The V gene lost 2 bases and the J gene lost 1 base, with 17 bases spanning the gap. The CDR3 is 17 residues long.